The 5 T cell receptor beta chains in this list originate from one sample, sequenced in a study of post-analysis software for immune sequencing data. Unique molecular identifiers had been added to the TCR beta cDNA libraries. Via MiXCR, TCRdb re-called the PCR reads, giving one row per CDR3 protein. The sample contains hundreds of thousands of distinct CDR3 sequences, about 57% of which appear only once. Study-level findings and limits: Elevated frequency relative to controls characterized several TRBV segments in patients, TRBV5-6, TRBV5-1 and TRBV20-1 among them.

Their specific antigens are unknown. The sequenced sample consisted of blood. The receptors stem from a girl between 5 and 17 years old with multiple sclerosis.

The rearrangement links TRBV5-1 to TRBJ1-1; D might be TRBD1 (6 bases). Germline V gene lookup returns CDR1 SGHRS and CDR2 YFSETQ. The CDR3 sequence is 17 residues long. Deletions cut 0 bases from V and 3 bases from J, with 18 bases between. The DNA of the CDR3 is TGCGCCAGCAGCTTGGGGAGGCAGGGGAGGATGGACACTGAAGCTTTCTTT. This sequence encodes CASSLGRQGRMDTEAFF. The full variable domain, rest sourced from reference TRBV5-1 and TRBJ1-1, is KAGVTQTPRYLIKTRGQQVTLSCSPISGHRSVSWYQQTPGQGLQFLFEYFSETQRNKGNFPGRFSGRQFSNSRSEMNVSTLELGDSALYLCASSLGRQGRMDTEAFFGQGTRLTVV.

In its sample, this clonotype was seen a few times. V gene TRBV3-1 combines with J gene TRBJ1-6, with D possibly TRBD1 on 5 matching bases. The germline V gene encodes CDR1 LGHDT and CDR2 YNNKEL (reference sequence). The CDR3 has 15 residues. Trimming pared 1 base from V and 8 bases from J, leaving 12 bases between. The CDR3 reads CASSQAGTDYSPLHF. CDR3 sequence (DNA): TGTGCCAGCAGCCAAGCCGGGACGGACTATTCACCCCTCCACTTT. The complete variable domain, with remaining parts taken from reference TRBV3-1 and TRBJ1-6, reads DTAVSQTPKYLVTQMGNDKSIKCEQNLGHDTMYWYKQDSKKFLKIMFSYNNKELIINETVPNRFSPKSPDKAHLNLHINSLELGDSAVYFCASSQAGTDYSPLHFGNGTRLTVT.

V gene TRBV7-3 combines with J gene TRBJ2-1; possible D gene TRBD2, 6 bases. The J call may be mistaken, given a closer DNA end match to TRBJ2-7. The germline CDR1 and CDR2 sequences are SGHTA and FQGTGA. The CDR3 spans 15 residues. CDR3 protein: CASSASSVRYNEQYF. CDR3 nucleotide sequence: TGTGCCAGCAGCGCCTCTAGCGTTCGATACAATGAGCAGTACTTC.

This clonotype has only a few counts. The chain carries TRBV20-1 and TRBJ2-7; D might be TRBD2 (7 bases). Per germline, CDR1 DFQATT and CDR2 SNEGSKA (reference sequence). V dropped 0 bases and J dropped 4 bases, with 22 bases sitting between them. This CDR3 contains 17 residues. The CDR3 region has the DNA TGCAGTGCTAGAGATCCCGGGGGGCCCTCCGGCCAGTACGAGCAGTACTTC. It encodes CSARDPGGPSGQYEQYF.

This clonotype was detected a few times. The J gene is TRBJ2-1, the V gene TRBV24-1, with 8 bases aligning to TRBD2. The CDR3 extends over 17 amino acids. CDR1 is KGHDR, CDR2 SFDVKD, per germline. With V trimmed by 4 bases and J by 0 bases, 7 bases remained unmatched. In DNA, the CDR3 is TGTGCCACCAGTGACCCTACTAGCGGAAGCTCCTACAATGAGCAGTTCTTC. Its translation: CATSDPTSGSSYNEQFF.